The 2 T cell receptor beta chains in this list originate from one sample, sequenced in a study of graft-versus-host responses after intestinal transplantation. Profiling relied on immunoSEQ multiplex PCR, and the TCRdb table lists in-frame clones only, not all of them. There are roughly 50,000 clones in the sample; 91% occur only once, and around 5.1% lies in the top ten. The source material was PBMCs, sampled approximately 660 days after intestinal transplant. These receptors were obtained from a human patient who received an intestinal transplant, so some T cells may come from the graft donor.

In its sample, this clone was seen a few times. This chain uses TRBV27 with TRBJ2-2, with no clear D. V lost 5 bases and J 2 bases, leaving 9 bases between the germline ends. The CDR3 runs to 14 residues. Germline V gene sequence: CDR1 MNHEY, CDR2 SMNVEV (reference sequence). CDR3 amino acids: CASSPILNTGELFF. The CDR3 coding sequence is TGTGCCAGCAGTCCAATCCTTAACACCGGGGAGCTGTTTTTT.

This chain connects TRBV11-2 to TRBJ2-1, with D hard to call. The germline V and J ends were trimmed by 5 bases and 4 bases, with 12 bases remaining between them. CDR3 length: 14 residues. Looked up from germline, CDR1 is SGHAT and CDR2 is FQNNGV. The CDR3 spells CASSAPDGYNEQFF. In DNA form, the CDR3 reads TGTGCCAGCAGCGCCCCGGACGGATACAATGAGCAGTTCTTC.